The rows below give T cell receptor beta chains drawn from one sample of a study of blood T cell repertoires in COVID-19. TCRdb keeps only in-frame clones here, not all; method: immunoSEQ multiplex PCR. The table lists 360,000 or so clones, approximately 90% of them singletons. The sample comprised peripheral blood. The receptor set was obtained from a woman in her sixties or seventies with COVID-19, enrolled during active disease. CDR3s include the opening cysteine and the closing phenylalanine or tryptophan.

>TRBV6-1
CASRPGQGGTEAFF
>TRBV7-9
CASSLVSGQGRQPQHF
>TRBV11-2
CASSRSGSNTGELFF
>TRBV5-1
CASSLGQGFNEQFF
>TRBV28
CASSSQAPGNTIYF
>TRBV9
CASSVDRGSGNTIYF
>TRBV13
CASSLNNEQYF
>TRBV6-6
CASSGWDSRTQYF
>TRBV7-9
CASSLVGLQGTEAFF
>TRBV7-9
CASSVVAATGELFF
>TRBV7-2
CASSLVLGAVRETEAFF
>TRBV6-2/TRBV6-3
CASSWGTSGGQATQYF
>TRBV9
CASSPRRAGGSEEQYF